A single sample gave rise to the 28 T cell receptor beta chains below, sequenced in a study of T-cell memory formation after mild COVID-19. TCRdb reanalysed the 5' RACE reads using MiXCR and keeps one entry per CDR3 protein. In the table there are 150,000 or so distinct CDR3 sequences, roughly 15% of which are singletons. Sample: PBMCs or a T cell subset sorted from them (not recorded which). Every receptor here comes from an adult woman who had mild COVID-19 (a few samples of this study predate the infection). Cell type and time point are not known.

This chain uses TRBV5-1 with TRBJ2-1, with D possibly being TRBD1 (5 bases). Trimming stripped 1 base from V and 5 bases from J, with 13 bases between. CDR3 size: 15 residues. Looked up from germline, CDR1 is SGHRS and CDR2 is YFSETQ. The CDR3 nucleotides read TGCGCCAGCAGCTTGTCTGGGGCCCCCCACAATGAGCAGTTCTTC. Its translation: CASSLSGAPHNEQFF.

In DNA form, the CDR3 reads TGTGCCAGCAGTCGACCAGGGGGCACTGAAGCTTTCTTT. Its translation: CASSRPGGTEAFF. J is TRBJ1-1 and V is TRBV6-6; 7 positions match TRBD1. This CDR3 has 13 amino acids. Germline trimming cut 5 bases from V and 4 bases from J; bases unmatched to any gene: 4. Germline values: CDR1 MNHNY, CDR2 SVGAGI (reference sequence).

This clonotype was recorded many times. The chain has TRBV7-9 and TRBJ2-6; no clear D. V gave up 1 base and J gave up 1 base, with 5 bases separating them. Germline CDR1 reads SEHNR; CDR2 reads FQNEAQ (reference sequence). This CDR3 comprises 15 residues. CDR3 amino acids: CASSLDSSGANVLTF. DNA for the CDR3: TGTGCCAGCAGCTTAGATTCTTCTGGGGCCAACGTCCTGACTTTC.

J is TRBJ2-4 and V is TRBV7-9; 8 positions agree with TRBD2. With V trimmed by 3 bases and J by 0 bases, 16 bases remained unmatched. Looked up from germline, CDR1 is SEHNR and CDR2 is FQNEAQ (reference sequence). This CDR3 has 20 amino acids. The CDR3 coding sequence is TGTGCCAGCAGCTTCCAATCGTGGGCTAGCGGGCTCCTAGCCAAAAACATTCAGTACTTC. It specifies CASSFQSWASGLLAKNIQYF.

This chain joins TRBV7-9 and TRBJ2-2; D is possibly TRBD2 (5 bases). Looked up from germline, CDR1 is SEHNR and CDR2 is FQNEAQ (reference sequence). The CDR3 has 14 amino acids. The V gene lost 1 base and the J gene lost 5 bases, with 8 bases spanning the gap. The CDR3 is CASSLEEVTGELFF. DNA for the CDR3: TGTGCCAGCAGCTTAGAGGAGGTAACCGGGGAGCTGTTTTTT.

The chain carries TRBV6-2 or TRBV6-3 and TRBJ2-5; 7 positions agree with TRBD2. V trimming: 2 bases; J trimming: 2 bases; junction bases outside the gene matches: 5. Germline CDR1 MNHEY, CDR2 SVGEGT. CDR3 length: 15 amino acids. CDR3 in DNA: TGTGCCAGCAGTTACGATTCTAGCGGACAAGAGACCCAGTACTTC. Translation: CASSYDSSGQETQYF.

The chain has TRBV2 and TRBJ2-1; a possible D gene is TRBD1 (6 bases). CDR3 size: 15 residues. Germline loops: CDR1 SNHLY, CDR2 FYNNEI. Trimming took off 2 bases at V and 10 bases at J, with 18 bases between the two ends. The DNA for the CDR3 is TGTGCCAGCAGTGAATGGGACACCACACCCCTCGAGCAGTTCTTC. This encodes CASSEWDTTPLEQFF.

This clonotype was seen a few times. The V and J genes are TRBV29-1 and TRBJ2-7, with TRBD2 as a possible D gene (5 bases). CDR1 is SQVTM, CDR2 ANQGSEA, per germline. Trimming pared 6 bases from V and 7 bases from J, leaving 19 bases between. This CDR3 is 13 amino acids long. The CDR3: CSVRERGPGEQYF. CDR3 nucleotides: TGCAGCGTCCGAGAGAGAGGGCCGGGGGAGCAGTACTTC.

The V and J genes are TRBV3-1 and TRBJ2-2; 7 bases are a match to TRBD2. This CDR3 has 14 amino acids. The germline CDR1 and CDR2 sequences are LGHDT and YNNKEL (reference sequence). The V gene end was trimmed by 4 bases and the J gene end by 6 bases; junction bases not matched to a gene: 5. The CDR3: CASSLTGGPGELFF. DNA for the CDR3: TGTGCCAGCAGCCTTACGGGAGGCCCCGGGGAGCTGTTTTTT.

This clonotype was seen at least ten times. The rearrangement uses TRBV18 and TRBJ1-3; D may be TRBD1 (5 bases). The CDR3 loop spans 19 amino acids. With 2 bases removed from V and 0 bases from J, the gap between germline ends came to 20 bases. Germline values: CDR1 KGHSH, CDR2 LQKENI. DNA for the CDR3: TGTGCCAGCTCACCATGGTGGGACCGATCAGCAGACTCTGGAAACACCATATATTTT. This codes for CASSPWWDRSADSGNTIYF.

The CDR3 nucleotides read TGCGCCAGCAGCACCCTGGGCACCGTGACCTCTGGGGCCAACGTCCTGACTTTC. It specifies CASSTLGTVTSGANVLTF. V usage is TRBV5-1 and J usage is TRBJ2-6; no definite D call. V lost 4 bases, J lost 0 bases, and 17 bases lay in between. Per germline, CDR1 SGHRS and CDR2 YFSETQ. The CDR3 loop spans 18 amino acids.

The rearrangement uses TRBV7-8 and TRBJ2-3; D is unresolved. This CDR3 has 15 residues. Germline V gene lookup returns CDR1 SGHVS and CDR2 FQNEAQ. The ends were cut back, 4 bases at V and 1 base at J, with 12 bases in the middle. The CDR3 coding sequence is TGTGCCAGCAGCTCTAGAAAGACGGGCACAGATACGCAGTATTTT. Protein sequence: CASSSRKTGTDTQYF.

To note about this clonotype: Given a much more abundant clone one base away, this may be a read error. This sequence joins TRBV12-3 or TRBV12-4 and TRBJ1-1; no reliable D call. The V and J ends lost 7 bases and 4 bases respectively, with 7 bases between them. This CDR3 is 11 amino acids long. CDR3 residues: CASIATTEAFF. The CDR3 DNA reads TGTGCCAGCATAGCGACCACTGAAGCTTTCTTT.

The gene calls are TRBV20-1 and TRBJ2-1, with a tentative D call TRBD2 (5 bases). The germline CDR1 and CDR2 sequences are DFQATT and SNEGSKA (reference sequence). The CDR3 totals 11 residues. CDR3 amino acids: CSSPLGREQFF. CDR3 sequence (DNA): TGCAGCAGCCCACTAGGAAGAGAGCAGTTCTTC.

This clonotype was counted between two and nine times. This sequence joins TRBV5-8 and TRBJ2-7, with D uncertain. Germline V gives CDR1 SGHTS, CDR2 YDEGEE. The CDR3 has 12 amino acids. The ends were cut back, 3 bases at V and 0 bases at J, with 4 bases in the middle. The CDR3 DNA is TGTGCCAGCAGCTCACTCTCCTACGAGCAGTACTTC. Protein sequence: CASSSLSYEQYF.

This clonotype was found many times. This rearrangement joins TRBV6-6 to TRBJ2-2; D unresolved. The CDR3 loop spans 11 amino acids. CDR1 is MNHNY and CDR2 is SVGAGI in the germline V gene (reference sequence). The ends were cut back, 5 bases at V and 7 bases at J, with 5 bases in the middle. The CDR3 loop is CASSKGGELFF. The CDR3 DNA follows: TGTGCCAGCAGTAAGGGCGGGGAGCTGTTTTTT.

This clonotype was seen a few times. For the CDR3, the DNA is TGTGCCAGCAGCCAAGATCTAGCGGGAGTAGATACGCAGTATTTT. It translates to CASSQDLAGVDTQYF. The chain is built from TRBV4-2 and TRBJ2-3; 10 positions agree with TRBD2. J lost 5 bases, V lost 0 bases, and 2 bases had no gene match. This CDR3 contains 15 residues. In germline, CDR1 is LGHNA, CDR2 YNFKEQ.

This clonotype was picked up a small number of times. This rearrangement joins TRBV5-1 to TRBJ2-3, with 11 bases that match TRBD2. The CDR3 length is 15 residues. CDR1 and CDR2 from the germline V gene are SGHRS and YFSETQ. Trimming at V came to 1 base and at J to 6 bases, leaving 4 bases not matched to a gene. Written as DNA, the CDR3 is TGCGCCAGCAGCTTGCCTCGGACTAGCGGGGATACGCAGTATTTT. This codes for CASSLPRTSGDTQYF. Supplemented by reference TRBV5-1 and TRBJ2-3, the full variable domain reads KAGVTQTPRYLIKTRGQQVTLSCSPISGHRSVSWYQQTPGQGLQFLFEYFSETQRNKGNFPGRFSGRQFSNSRSEMNVSTLELGDSALYLCASSLPRTSGDTQYFGPGTRLTVL.

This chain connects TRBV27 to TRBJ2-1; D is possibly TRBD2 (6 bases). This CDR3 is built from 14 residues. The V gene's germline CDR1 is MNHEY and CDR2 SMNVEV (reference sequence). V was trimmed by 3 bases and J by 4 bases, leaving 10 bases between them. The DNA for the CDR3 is TGTGCCAGCAGTTTTGGGGGGTTATACAATGAGCAGTTCTTC. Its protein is CASSFGGLYNEQFF.

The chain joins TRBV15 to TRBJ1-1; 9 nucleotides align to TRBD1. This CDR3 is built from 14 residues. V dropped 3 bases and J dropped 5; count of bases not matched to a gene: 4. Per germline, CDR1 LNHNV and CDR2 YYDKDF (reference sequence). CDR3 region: CATSSLDRGTEAFF. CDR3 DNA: TGTGCCACCAGCAGCCTGGACAGGGGAACTGAAGCTTTCTTT.

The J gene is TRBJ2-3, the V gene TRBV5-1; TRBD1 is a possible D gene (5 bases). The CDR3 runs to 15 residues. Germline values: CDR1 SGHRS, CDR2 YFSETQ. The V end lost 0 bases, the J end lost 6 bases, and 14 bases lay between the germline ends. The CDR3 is CASSLAGRDVDTQYF. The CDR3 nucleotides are TGCGCCAGCAGCTTGGCAGGGCGTGATGTGGATACGCAGTATTTT.

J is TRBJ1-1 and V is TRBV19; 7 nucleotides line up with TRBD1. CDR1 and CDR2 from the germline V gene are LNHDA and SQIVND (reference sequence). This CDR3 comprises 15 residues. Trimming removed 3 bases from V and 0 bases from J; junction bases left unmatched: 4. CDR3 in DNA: TGTGCCAGTAGTATCCCGGACAGGATGAACACTGAAGCTTTCTTT. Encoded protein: CASSIPDRMNTEAFF.

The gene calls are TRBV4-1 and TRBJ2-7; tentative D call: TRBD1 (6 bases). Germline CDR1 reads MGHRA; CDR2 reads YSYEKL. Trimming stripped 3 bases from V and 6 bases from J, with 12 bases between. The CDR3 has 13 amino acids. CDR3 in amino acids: CASSHPTGFEQYF. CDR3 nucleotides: TGCGCCAGCAGCCATCCAACAGGGTTCGAGCAGTACTTC.

CDR3 nucleotides: TGCAGCGCGAGCCGGCCGGGGGACACTGAAGCTTTCTTT. This codes for CSASRPGDTEAFF. The chain recombines TRBV29-1 with TRBJ1-1, with a possible D match to TRBD1 (5 bases). This CDR3 is 13 amino acids long. V lost 7 bases, J lost 3 bases, and 15 bases lay in between. Germline V gene sequence: CDR1 SQVTM, CDR2 ANQGSEA.

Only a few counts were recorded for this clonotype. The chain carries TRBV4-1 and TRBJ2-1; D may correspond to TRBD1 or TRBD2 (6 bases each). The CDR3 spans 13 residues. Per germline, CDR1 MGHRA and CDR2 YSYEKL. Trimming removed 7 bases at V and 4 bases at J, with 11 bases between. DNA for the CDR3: TGCGCCAGCACGGGGGCAACTTACAATGAGCAGTTCTTC. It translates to CASTGATYNEQFF.

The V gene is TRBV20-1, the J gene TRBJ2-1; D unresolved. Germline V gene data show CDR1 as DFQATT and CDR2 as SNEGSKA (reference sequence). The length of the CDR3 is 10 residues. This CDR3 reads CSVPVGEQFF. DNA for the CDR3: TGCAGCGTCCCGGTCGGTGAGCAGTTCTTC.

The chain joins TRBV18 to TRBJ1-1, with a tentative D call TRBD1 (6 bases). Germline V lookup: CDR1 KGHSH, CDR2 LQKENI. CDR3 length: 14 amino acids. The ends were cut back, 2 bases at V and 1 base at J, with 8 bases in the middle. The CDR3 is CASSPTTGNTEAFF. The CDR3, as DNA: TGTGCCAGCTCACCAACGACAGGGAACACTGAAGCTTTCTTT. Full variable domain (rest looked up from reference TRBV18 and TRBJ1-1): NAGVMQNPRHLVRRRGQEARLRCSPMKGHSHVYWYRQLPEEGLKFMVYLQKENIIDESGMPKERFSAEFPKEGPSILRIQQVVRGDSAAYFCASSPTTGNTEAFFGQGTRLTVV.

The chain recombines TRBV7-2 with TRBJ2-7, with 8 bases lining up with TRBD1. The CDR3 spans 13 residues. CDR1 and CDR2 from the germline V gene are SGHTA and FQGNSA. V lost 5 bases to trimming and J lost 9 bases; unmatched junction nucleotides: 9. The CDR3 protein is CASSPPDRAGQYF. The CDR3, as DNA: TGTGCCAGCAGCCCTCCGGACAGGGCAGGGCAGTACTTC.